One and the same sample provided the 15 T cell receptor beta chains below, sequenced in a study of T cells in Graves' hyperthyroidism and ophthalmopathy (dated by TCRdb to the late 2010s). The protocol used for the library was multiplex PCR. The sequencing machine was an Illumina HiSeq 2000. The TCR beta CDR3 regions were amplified from RNA transcripts. For the first round of RT-PCR on the TCR CDR3, the HTBI primer set was used together with the Qiagen OneStep RT-PCR kit. In-frame beta chains were kept once TCRdb had trimmed the public reads at Q25 with fastp and called clones with MiXCR. One record per CDR3 amino acid sequence lists the most common genes and DNA. Counted in this sample were around 600,000 distinct CDR3 sequences; approximately 15% of them appeared once. Under 15% of the sample comes from the top ten. Sequences were obtained from blood. These receptors came from a woman aged 45 to 65 with Graves' ophthalmopathy.

This clonotype was recorded a few times. This chain uses TRBV3-1 with TRBJ2-6; 7 nucleotides align to TRBD2. Germline V lookup: CDR1 LGHDT, CDR2 YNNKEL (reference sequence). After removal of 6 bases from V and 0 bases from J, the junction contained 14 bases not matched to a gene. The CDR3 loop spans 19 amino acids. The CDR3 here is CASREKPSGATSGANVLTF. CDR3 bases: TGTGCCAGCAGGGAAAAGCCTAGCGGAGCCACCTCTGGGGCCAACGTCCTGACTTTC.

The chain uses TRBV6-6 and TRBJ1-6; no clear D. The CDR3 loop spans 15 amino acids. Germline V lookup: CDR1 MNHNY, CDR2 SVGAGI (reference sequence). V lost 0 bases and J lost 9, with 12 bases in between. The CDR3 DNA reads TGTGCCAGCAGTTACTCACCCGGTGAAGTTTCACCCCTCCACTTT. It is translated as CASSYSPGEVSPLHF.

The chain recombines TRBV5-5 with TRBJ1-2; TRBD1 matches at 7 bases. The CDR3 runs to 14 residues. J was trimmed by 5 bases and V by 4 bases; bases with no gene match: 8. CDR1 SGHKS and CDR2 YYEKEE come from the germline V gene (reference sequence). The CDR3 region has the DNA TGTGCCAGCAGCGGGGGAGACAGGGTTTATGGCTACACCTTC. It is translated as CASSGGDRVYGYTF.

In its sample, this clonotype was seen many times. The chain combines TRBV11-2 with TRBJ2-3; 11 nucleotides match TRBD2. Germline CDR1 SGHAT, CDR2 FQNNGV. This CDR3 has 16 residues. With V trimmed by 7 bases and J by 2 bases, 8 bases remained unmatched. CDR3 sequence reads: CASKHLAGGPTDTQYF. The CDR3 nucleotides are TGTGCCAGCAAGCACCTAGCGGGAGGCCCCACAGATACGCAGTATTTT.

Worth noting for this clonotype: This clone may be a read error of a much larger clone one base away. The chain recombines TRBV12-3 or TRBV12-4 with TRBJ1-3; D unresolved. The CDR3 runs to 14 residues. CDR3 coding DNA: TGTGCCAGCAGTTTTGCAGCCTCTGGAAACGCCATATATTTT. Residues: CASSFAASGNAIYF.

The chain couples TRBV28 to TRBJ2-3, with D perhaps matching TRBD1 (11 bases). The CDR3 spans 20 residues. V lost 5 bases and J lost 4, with 31 bases in between. Germline V lookup: CDR1 MDHEN, CDR2 SYDVKM. DNA of the CDR3: TGTGCCAGCAGTACGGGACAGGGGGGCCGAAGCGGGAGGGACCCAGATACGCAGTATTTT. Protein product: CASSTGQGGRSGRDPDTQYF.

This clonotype was picked up many times. V and J are TRBV28 and TRBJ2-3, with D unclear. Germline assignment: CDR1 MDHEN and CDR2 SYDVKM. This CDR3 is built from 16 residues. V lost 6 bases and J lost 2, with 18 bases in between. The CDR3 nucleotides read TGTGCCAGCAGCCACACAAACCCAGGATCCACAGATACGCAGTATTTT. It translates to CASSHTNPGSTDTQYF.

This clonotype was seen a handful of times. The chain links TRBV18 to TRBJ2-7; possible D gene TRBD1, 6 bases. This CDR3 has 13 amino acids. Germline lookup yields CDR1 KGHSH and CDR2 LQKENI. The V and J ends lost 3 bases and 6 bases respectively, with 12 bases between them. The CDR3 DNA reads as TGTGCCAGCTCACCGTCGGACAGCCGCGAGCAGTACTTC. Translating gives CASSPSDSREQYF. Complete variable domain (other parts from reference TRBV18 and TRBJ2-7): NAGVMQNPRHLVRRRGQEARLRCSPMKGHSHVYWYRQLPEEGLKFMVYLQKENIIDESGMPKERFSAEFPKEGPSILRIQQVVRGDSAAYFCASSPSDSREQYFGPGTRLTVT.

This clonotype was found a few times. V usage is TRBV7-9 and J usage is TRBJ1-6; 7 bases agree with TRBD1. The length of the CDR3 is 15 residues. V lost 4 bases to trimming and J lost 9 bases; unmatched junction nucleotides: 9. The V gene's germline CDR1 is SEHNR and CDR2 FQNEAQ (reference sequence). In nucleotides, the CDR3 is TGTGCCAGCAGCTCCGACGGCAGGGGGTCTTCACCCCTCCACTTT. It yields the protein CASSSDGRGSSPLHF.

As for this clonotype: Since a much larger clone is just one base distant, this may be a read error. The conserved phenylalanine or tryptophan normally closing the CDR3 is absent here, so this likely arose from a read error. The rearrangement links TRBV6-2 or TRBV6-3 to TRBJ2-1; D possibly corresponds to TRBD1 (5 bases). The germline V gene has CDR1 MNHEY and CDR2 SVGEGT. The CDR3 has 17 amino acids. V shed 3 bases and J shed 1 base, with 16 bases lying between them. CDR3 in amino acids: CASSYLRGPWSYNEQFL. CDR3 nucleotide sequence: TGTGCCAGCAGTTATCTAAGGGGTCCATGGTCCTACAATGAGCAGTTCCTC.

In its sample, this clonotype was seen a few times. The rearrangement joins TRBV7-6 to TRBJ2-7; TRBD1 agrees at 9 bases. CDR3 length equals 14 residues. The germline V gene encodes CDR1 SGHVS and CDR2 FNYEAQ. V was clipped by 5 bases and J by 5 bases; unmatched bases: 7. The CDR3 spells CASSRGQGRDEQYF. The CDR3 nucleotides read TGTGCCAGCAGCCGAGGACAGGGGCGGGACGAGCAGTACTTC.

The J gene is TRBJ2-2, the V gene TRBV9; 7 bases map to TRBD2. Trimming cost V 2 bases and J 3 bases; bases outside gene matches: 10. The CDR3 is made up of 17 amino acids. CDR1 is SGDLS and CDR2 is YYNGEE in the germline V gene. The CDR3 DNA follows: TGTGCCAGCAGCGTCCCTGCTGAGCGGGACCACACCGGGGAGCTGTTTTTT. Translated, it gives CASSVPAERDHTGELFF.

This clonotype was picked up a small number of times. V is TRBV4-2 and J is TRBJ2-1, with 14 bases lining up with TRBD2. The CDR3 is made up of 20 amino acids. V trimming: 1 base; J trimming: 1 base; junction bases outside the gene matches: 9. Germline CDR1 is LGHNA and CDR2 is YNFKEQ. This CDR3 is CASSQGDGLAGGRSYNEQFF. CDR3 sequence (DNA): TGTGCCAGCAGCCAAGGGGATGGACTAGCGGGAGGTAGATCCTACAATGAGCAGTTCTTC.

This clonotype was found many times. This sequence joins TRBV18 and TRBJ1-2; D remains ambiguous. The CDR3 totals 13 residues. Trimming removed 3 bases from V and 4 bases from J, with 9 bases in between. Germline CDR1 KGHSH, CDR2 LQKENI. The CDR3 loop is CASSPPSFYGYTF. The CDR3 DNA sequence: TGTGCCAGCTCACCGCCGTCCTTCTATGGCTACACCTTC. Full variable domain (remainder filled in from reference TRBV18 and TRBJ1-2): NAGVMQNPRHLVRRRGQEARLRCSPMKGHSHVYWYRQLPEEGLKFMVYLQKENIIDESGMPKERFSAEFPKEGPSILRIQQVVRGDSAAYFCASSPPSFYGYTFGSGTRLTVV.

This clonotype was seen repeatedly, ten times or more. V gene TRBV28 combines with J gene TRBJ2-1; D gene ambiguous. Per the germline V gene, CDR1 is MDHEN and CDR2 is SYDVKM. Trimming removed 11 bases at V and 0 bases at J, with 17 bases between. The CDR3 runs 15 residues. The CDR3 reads CAASPRGYSYNEQFF. Here the CDR3 DNA reads TGTGCCGCCAGCCCCCGCGGATACTCCTACAATGAGCAGTTCTTC.